The 17 T cell receptor beta chains below come from one sample, sequenced in a study of cytomegalovirus exposure and HLA in healthy donors. This PCR relied on a set of 60 Vbeta primers and 13 Jbeta primers. Only in-frame clones appear in the TCRdb table, and some are missing; sequencing was by immunoSEQ multiplex PCR. The sample has 110,000 or so clones; 70% to 80% are singletons. Source material: PBMCs. These receptors all come from a woman in her twenties or thirties in good health and CMV-seropositive.

The count of this clone is one. V usage is TRBV5-1 and J usage is TRBJ1-1; 10 positions agree with TRBD1. This CDR3 spans 14 amino acids. V was clipped by 4 bases and J by 3 bases; unmatched bases: 3. CDR1 is SGHRS, CDR2 YFSETQ, per germline. CDR3 sequence: CASSGTGADTEAFF. The CDR3 coding sequence is TGCGCCAGCAGCGGGACAGGGGCGGACACTGAAGCTTTCTTT.

The J gene is TRBJ1-1, the V gene TRBV18; D remains ambiguous. This CDR3 is 14 amino acids long. The germline V gene has CDR1 KGHSH and CDR2 LQKENI. With 4 bases removed from V and 5 bases from J, the gap between germline ends came to 14 bases. CDR3 sequence (DNA): TGTGCCAGCTCACTGGAGGGAATGGGAACTGAAGCTTTCTTT. This codes for CASSLEGMGTEAFF. The whole variable domain, filled in from reference TRBV18 and TRBJ1-1, reads NAGVMQNPRHLVRRRGQEARLRCSPMKGHSHVYWYRQLPEEGLKFMVYLQKENIIDESGMPKERFSAEFPKEGPSILRIQQVVRGDSAAYFCASSLEGMGTEAFFGQGTRLTVV.

J is TRBJ2-7 and V is TRBV4-1, with 9 positions matching TRBD2. This CDR3 has 15 residues. Germline V gene sequence: CDR1 MGHRA, CDR2 YSYEKL. The V gene end was trimmed by 2 bases and the J gene end by 3 bases; junction bases not matched to a gene: 5. CDR3 in amino acids: CASSQPGTSYYEQYF. The CDR3 coding sequence is TGCGCCAGCAGCCAACCCGGGACTAGCTACTACGAGCAGTACTTC.

The V and J genes are TRBV5-1 and TRBJ1-2; D not certain. The CDR3 covers 12 residues. Trimming pared 4 bases from V and 8 bases from J, leaving 12 bases between. Germline CDR1 SGHRS, CDR2 YFSETQ. CDR3 bases: TGCGCCAGCAGCACGGATTTGAGGGGCTACACCTTC. Protein: CASSTDLRGYTF.

Only one count was recorded for this clone. The genes are TRBV18 and TRBJ2-3, with 10 bases that match TRBD2. Germline loops: CDR1 KGHSH, CDR2 LQKENI. With 3 bases clipped from V and 0 bases from J, the junction kept 12 bases outside the gene matches. CDR3 length: 19 residues. This chain's CDR3 is CASSPFWTSGGTSTDTQYF. CDR3 DNA: TGTGCCAGCTCACCCTTTTGGACTAGCGGAGGGACTAGCACAGATACGCAGTATTTT.

V gene TRBV6-1 combines with J gene TRBJ1-2, with TRBD1 matching over 7 bases. Losses at the gene ends were 6 bases for V and 3 bases for J; bases not matched to a gene: 10. The CDR3 spans 15 residues. The germline V gene encodes CDR1 MNHNS and CDR2 SASEGT. The CDR3 region has the DNA TGTGCCAGCAGCGAGAGGGGGCGATTCGACTATGGCTACACCTTC. Translating it yields CASSERGRFDYGYTF.

This clone was seen a few times. The chain combines TRBV21-1 with TRBJ2-7; the listed D gene, TRBD2, was not tested against the DNA. TRBV21-1 is annotated as a pseudogene. CDR3 size: 15 residues. Written as DNA, the CDR3 is TGTGCCAGCAGCCTAAGGGCGGGACCATCCTACGAGCAGTACTTC. It specifies CASSLRAGPSYEQYF.

V gene TRBV6-1 combines with J gene TRBJ2-3; no definite D call. This CDR3 spans 15 amino acids. V shed 7 bases and J shed 6 bases, with 20 bases lying between them. Germline CDR1 reads MNHNS; CDR2 reads SASEGT. The CDR3 protein is CASTERWAFADTQYF. The CDR3 DNA follows: TGTGCCAGCACCGAAAGGTGGGCTTTTGCGGATACGCAGTATTTT.

This chain joins TRBV21-1 and TRBJ2-5; the tabulated D call, TRBD2, remains unverified against the DNA. TRBV21-1 is an annotated pseudogene. The CDR3 contains 20 residues. CDR3: CASSNFILGLAGVEQETQYF. CDR3 sequence (DNA): TGTGCCAGCAGCAACTTTATACTGGGACTAGCGGGAGTAGAGCAAGAGACCCAGTACTTC.

The chain has TRBV13 and TRBJ2-5; 7 nucleotides match TRBD1. From germline, CDR1 is PRHDT and CDR2 FYEKMQ (reference sequence). The CDR3 is 14 amino acids. J was trimmed by 8 bases and V by 0 bases; bases with no gene match: 6. CDR3 protein: CASSLGTGAGTQYF. DNA of the CDR3: TGTGCCAGCAGCTTAGGAACAGGGGCTGGCACCCAGTACTTC. Together with reference TRBV13 and TRBJ2-5, the CDR3 gives the full variable domain: AAGVIQSPRHLIKEKRETATLKCYPIPRHDTVYWYQQGPGQDPQFLISFYEKMQSDKGSIPDRFSAQQFSDYHSELNMSSLELGDSALYFCASSLGTGAGTQYFGPGTRLLVL.

The chain joins TRBV29-1 to TRBJ2-5, with TRBD2 matching 7 bases. CDR3 length equals 15 residues. After removal of 5 bases from V and 5 bases from J, the junction contained 14 bases not matched to a gene. The germline CDR1 and CDR2 sequences are SQVTM and ANQGSEA. The CDR3 sequence: CSVSKSRAGRETQYF. The CDR3 DNA follows: TGCAGCGTTTCCAAGAGTCGAGCGGGAAGGGAGACCCAGTACTTC. The variable domain in full, with the rest retrieved from reference TRBV29-1 and TRBJ2-5, is SAVISQKPSRDICQRGTSLTIQCQVDSQVTMMFWYRQQPGQSLTLIATANQGSEATYESGFVIDKFPISRPNLTFSTLTVSNMSPEDSSIYLCSVSKSRAGRETQYFGPGTRLLVL.

CDR3 sequence (DNA): TGTGCCATCAGCCCTAGCGTCGTCTACAATGAGCAGTTCTTC. Encoded protein: CAISPSVVYNEQFF. This chain links TRBV10-3 with TRBJ2-1; weak D call: TRBD2 (6 bases). CDR1 is ENHRY and CDR2 is SYGVKD in the germline V gene. This CDR3 contains 14 residues. The V and J ends lost 6 bases and 3 bases respectively, with 12 bases between them.

V gene TRBV7-8 combines with J gene TRBJ2-7; 8 nucleotides line up with TRBD2. Germline values: CDR1 SGHVS, CDR2 FQNEAQ. Trimming took 1 base from V and 3 from J; bases not matched to a gene: 5. The length of the CDR3 is 15 residues. This CDR3 reads CASSLVGGGSYEQYF. CDR3 nucleotide sequence: TGTGCCAGCAGCTTAGTCGGGGGGGGCAGCTACGAGCAGTACTTC.

The sample holds one count of this clone. The chain carries TRBV4-1 and TRBJ1-2; D ambiguous. Per the germline V gene, CDR1 is MGHRA and CDR2 is YSYEKL. CDR3 length: 15 residues. V was trimmed by 0 bases and J by 4 bases, leaving 12 bases between them. CDR3: CASSQETGFSYGYTF. CDR3 in DNA: TGCGCCAGCAGCCAAGAGACTGGATTTTCCTATGGCTACACCTTC.

This clone was detected only a few times. The rearrangement uses TRBV7-6 and TRBJ1-1; no definite D call. The CDR3 is 16 amino acids. V gave up 0 bases and J gave up 0 bases, with 11 bases separating them. Germline CDR1 is SGHVS and CDR2 is FNYEAQ. This CDR3 is CASSLATAGLNTEAFF. The DNA of the CDR3 is TGTGCCAGCAGCTTAGCGACCGCGGGTCTGAACACTGAAGCTTTCTTT.

Only a few counts were recorded for this clone. The chain carries TRBV30 and TRBJ2-3; 11 nucleotides line up with TRBD1. The CDR3 is 16 residues long. The trim removed 2 bases at V and 0 bases at J, leaving 4 bases unmatched. CDR1 is GTSNPN, CDR2 SVGIG, per germline (reference sequence). The CDR3 DNA reads as TGTGCCTGGAGTCCCGGGACAGGGGGTAGCACAGATACGCAGTATTTT. It yields the protein CAWSPGTGGSTDTQYF.

The chain links TRBV11-3 to TRBJ1-3, with D maybe TRBD1 (5 bases). The length of the CDR3 is 16 residues. Deletions cut 1 base from V and 0 bases from J, with 10 bases between. Germline V lookup: CDR1 SGHNT, CDR2 YENEEA. This CDR3 is CASSLGGGFSGNTIYF. DNA for the CDR3: TGTGCCAGCAGCTTAGGCGGGGGATTCTCTGGAAACACCATATATTTT. Looking up the rest from reference TRBV11-3 and TRBJ1-3 gives the full variable domain: EAGVVQSPRYKIIEKKQPVAFWCNPISGHNTLYWYLQNLGQGPELLIRYENEEAVDDSQLPKDRFSAERLKGVDSTLKIQPAELGDSAVYLCASSLGGGFSGNTIYFGEGSWLTVV.